This T cell receptor (beta chain) emerged from a study of shared clonotypes between healthy human individuals. Positively selected for CCR7, the CD45RO-negative cells used as naive CD8 cells excluded terminally differentiated effector memory CD45RA+ cells. CDR1 is SGDLS and CDR2 is YYNGEE in the germline V gene. The CDR3 loop spans 18 amino acids. Trimming cost V 4 bases and J 4 bases; bases outside gene matches: 15. For every subset, genomic DNA was evenly distributed across several immunoSEQ plates. Method: immunoSEQ multiplex PCR; TCRdb's copy keeps in-frame clones and lacks some. The sample holds around 1.9 million clones, around 95% seen once.

The sample consisted of naive CD8+ T cells from PBMCs. J is TRBJ2-7 and V is TRBV9, with TRBD2 matching over 12 bases. The TCR originated in a man younger than 30 in good health. Some clones in this sample may be carry-over from other donors' samples. The CDR3 sequence: CASSPVPGLAGKGYEQYF. The CDR3 DNA reads TGTGCCAGCAGCCCCGTCCCGGGACTAGCGGGCAAGGGTTACGAGCAGTACTTC. Using reference TRBV9 and TRBJ2-7 for the parts outside the CDR3, the full variable domain is DSGVTQTPKHLITATGQRVTLRCSPRSGDLSVYWYQQSLDQGLQFLIQYYNGEERAKGNILERFSAQQFPDLHSELNLSSLELGDSALYFCASSPVPGLAGKGYEQYFGPGTRLTVT.